The rows below give T cell receptor beta chains drawn from one sample of a study of naive and memory T cell subsets. Each CDR3 protein gets one entry after TCRdb re-called the 5' RACE reads with MiXCR. The top ten hold about 19% of the sample, which has tens of thousands of distinct CDR3 sequences, 8% seen once. All receptors come from a female donor in good health. The conserved cysteine and the conserved F or W are not part of the CDR3 here. Fields, in order: V gene, CDR3 protein.

V: TRBV28; CDR3: ASGGVFDEQY
V: TRBV6-5; CDR3: ASQRTEGNTIY
V: TRBV2; CDR3: ASSESGVEGSTQY
V: TRBV7-2; CDR3: ASSRDSASREQY
V: TRBV6-6; CDR3: ASSYPTSGGPYNEQF
V: TRBV2; CDR3: ASRRSGITQY
V: TRBV29-1; CDR3: SVPFYNEQF
V: TRBV6-2/TRBV6-3; CDR3: ASSTLAGGSPGANVLT
V: TRBV12-3/TRBV12-4; CDR3: ASSLRAGWETQY
V: TRBV6-2/TRBV6-3; CDR3: ASKWGILSGANVLT
V: TRBV30; CDR3: AWSTHSPDEQF
V: TRBV20-1; CDR3: SAGTASMNTEAF
V: TRBV6-6; CDR3: ASSYESVLT
V: TRBV6-5; CDR3: ASSPLQGVEQF
V: TRBV7-9; CDR3: ASSYDENTEAF
V: TRBV6-1; CDR3: ASFRGASGQPQH
V: TRBV12-3/TRBV12-4; CDR3: ASSLGQGAGGTEAF
V: TRBV3-1; CDR3: ASSPVVQGSETQY
V: TRBV5-8; CDR3: ASSNYQGTDTQY
V: TRBV9; CDR3: ASSVGSPSTPLSGNTIY
V: TRBV6-4; CDR3: ASSDSILAEQF
V: TRBV4-1; CDR3: ASSQVHGGKNTGELF
V: TRBV20-1; CDR3: SALMGGTEAF
V: TRBV7-8; CDR3: ASSLPTYEQY
V: TRBV7-9; CDR3: ASSLGRDSGANVLT
V: TRBV29-1; CDR3: SVVLAGRYNEQF
V: TRBV27; CDR3: ASSLFGAPNTEAF
V: TRBV28; CDR3: ASSSSLAGTNEQF
V: TRBV29-1; CDR3: SVLLGVEAF
V: TRBV5-1; CDR3: ASSLGEEGGNQPQH